This paragraph reports one TCR beta chain. The antigen it recognizes is unknown. The input lacks base qualities; no much larger clone sits a single base away. The collaborating institutions used their own protocols to collect whole blood in K2EDTA tubes. For TCRbeta analysis, collaborators shipped samples as frozen whole blood, isolated PBMCs, or DNA extracted from either of those sample types. These data originate in a study of blood T cell repertoires in COVID-19 (dated by TCRdb to about 2020). Regarding the study in general: Samples from collaborators originated in the United States, Italy and Spain and spanned both the acute and convalescent phases of COVID-19. The material from the prospective study consisted of cDNA or gDNA derived from T cells, B-cell-depleted T cells, or PBMCs. The dataset comprised deeply sampled blood TCRbeta repertoires from subjects exposed to, actively infected with, or recovered from COVID-19. The repertoires were released in a freely available public database intended as a resource for research on the immune response to SARS-CoV-2. Samples came from the ongoing ImmuneRACE study (first 160 participants) plus 1,254 subjects from 6 global collaborators. Nearly every sample came with metadata listing a de-identified subject ID, COVID-19 status, age in years and sex. HLA class I and class II types, where available, came from metadata supplied by the sample provider rather than from assay-based typing. Findings and caveats that apply to the study as a whole: The amount of clinical and demographic metadata varied by source and participant and was provided uncurated.

CDR1 SGHNT and CDR2 YYREEE were looked up in the germline V gene (reference sequence). Clipping removes 6 bases from V and 4 bases from J, with 9 as the unmatched junction base count. Its CDR3 holds 14 amino acids, cysteine through phenylalanine. The read is trimmed to its CDR3 DNA, 42 bases read in frame from base 1. The immunoSEQ Assay, a bias-controlled multiplex PCR, was used to amplify TCRbeta CDR3 regions from genomic DNA. From the authors' description of their analysis: The number of nucleated cells in each sample was estimated by amplification of reference gene primers within the assay. To quantify the absolute abundance of each unique TCRbeta CDR3 rearrangement, sequence reads were collapsed and filtered. For each sample, productive Simpson clonality was calculated by taking the square root of Simpson's diversity index across productive rearrangements. TCRdb took this table from immuneACCESS and kept in-frame rearrangements with V and J called. Such tables lack part of the clones; where checked against another copy, unresolved V genes explain under half of the gap, and the rest is unexplained. D and trimming come from the DNA, and the V and J calls and clone size come from that table. This sample is represented by about 89,000 clones; roughly 88% of them were singletons. Around 0.47% of the sample is in the top ten clones.

The chain is assembled from TRBV5-4 and TRBJ1-2, with 7 junctional bases fitting TRBD1. The sample comprised peripheral blood. This TCR was sampled from a man between 60 and 75 years old with acute or convalescent COVID-19. For the CDR3, the sequence is CASTSRGTAYGYTF. The nucleotide sequence is TGTGCCAGCACCTCACGTGGGACAGCCTATGGCTACACCTTC. Reference TRBV5-4 and TRBJ1-2 genes cover what lies past the CDR3, so the full variable domain is ETGVTQSPTHLIKTRGQQVTLRCSSQSGHNTVSWYQQALGQGPQFIFQYYREEENGRGNFPPRFSGLQFPNYSSELNVNALELDDSALYLCASTSRGTAYGYTFGSGTRLTVV.